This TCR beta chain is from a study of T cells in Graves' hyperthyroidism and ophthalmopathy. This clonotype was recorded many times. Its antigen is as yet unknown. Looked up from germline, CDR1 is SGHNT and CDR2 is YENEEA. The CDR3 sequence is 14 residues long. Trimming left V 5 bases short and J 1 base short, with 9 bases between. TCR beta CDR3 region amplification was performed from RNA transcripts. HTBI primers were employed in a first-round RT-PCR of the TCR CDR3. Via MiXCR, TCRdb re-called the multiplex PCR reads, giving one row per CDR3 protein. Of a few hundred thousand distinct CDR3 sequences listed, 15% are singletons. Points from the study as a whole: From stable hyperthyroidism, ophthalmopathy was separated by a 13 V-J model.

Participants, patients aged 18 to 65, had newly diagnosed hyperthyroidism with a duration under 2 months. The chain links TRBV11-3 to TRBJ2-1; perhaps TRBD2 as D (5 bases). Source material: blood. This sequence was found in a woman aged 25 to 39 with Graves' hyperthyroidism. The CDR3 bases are TGTGCCAGCAGCGGAGGCGGATCCTACAATGAGCAGTTCTTC. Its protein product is CASSGGGSYNEQFF.